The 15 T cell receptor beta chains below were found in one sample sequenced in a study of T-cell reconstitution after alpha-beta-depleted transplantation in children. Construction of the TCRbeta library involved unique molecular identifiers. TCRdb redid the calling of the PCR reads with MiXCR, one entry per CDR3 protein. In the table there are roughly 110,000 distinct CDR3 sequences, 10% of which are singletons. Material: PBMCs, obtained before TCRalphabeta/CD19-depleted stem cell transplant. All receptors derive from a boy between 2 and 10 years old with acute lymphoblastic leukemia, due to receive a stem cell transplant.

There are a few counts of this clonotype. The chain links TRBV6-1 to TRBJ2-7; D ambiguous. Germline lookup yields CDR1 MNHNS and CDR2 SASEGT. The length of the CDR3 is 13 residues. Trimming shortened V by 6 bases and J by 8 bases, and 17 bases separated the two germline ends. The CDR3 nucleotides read TGTGCCAGCAGCCTTGTCGGGCCTGAAAAGCAGTACTTC. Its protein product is CASSLVGPEKQYF.

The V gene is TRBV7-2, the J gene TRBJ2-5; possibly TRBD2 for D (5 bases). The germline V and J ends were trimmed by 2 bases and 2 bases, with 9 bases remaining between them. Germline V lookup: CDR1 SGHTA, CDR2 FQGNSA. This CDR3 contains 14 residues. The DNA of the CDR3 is TGTGCCAGCAGCTTATCAGCGGTTCAAGAGACCCAGTACTTC. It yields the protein CASSLSAVQETQYF.

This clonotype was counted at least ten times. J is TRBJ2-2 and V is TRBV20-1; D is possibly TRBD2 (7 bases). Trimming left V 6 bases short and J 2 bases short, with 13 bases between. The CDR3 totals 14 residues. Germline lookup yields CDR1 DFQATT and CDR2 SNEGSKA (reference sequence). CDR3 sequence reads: CSAIAGANTGELFF. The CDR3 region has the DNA TGCAGTGCGATCGCGGGGGCCAACACCGGGGAGCTGTTTTTT.

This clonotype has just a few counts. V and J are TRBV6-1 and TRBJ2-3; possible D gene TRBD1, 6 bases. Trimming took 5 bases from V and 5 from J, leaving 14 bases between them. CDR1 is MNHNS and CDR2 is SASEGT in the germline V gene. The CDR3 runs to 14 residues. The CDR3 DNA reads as TGTGCCAGCAGTACGGCAGGGGCGGGAGATACGCAGTATTTT. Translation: CASSTAGAGDTQYF.

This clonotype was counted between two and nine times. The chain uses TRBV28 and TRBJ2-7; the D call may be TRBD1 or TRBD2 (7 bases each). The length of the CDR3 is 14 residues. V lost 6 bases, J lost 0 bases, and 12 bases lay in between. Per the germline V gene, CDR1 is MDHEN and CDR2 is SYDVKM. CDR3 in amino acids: CASSRGDSSYEQYF. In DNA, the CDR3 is TGTGCCAGCAGCCGGGGGGACAGCTCCTACGAGCAGTACTTC.

Here the CDR3 DNA reads TGTGCCACCAGCAGAGACCAGGGGGCGGGCACTGAAGCTTTCTTT. Its translation: CATSRDQGAGTEAFF. The V call is TRBV15, the J call TRBJ1-1; 8 bases are a match to TRBD1. Germline CDR1 is LNHNV and CDR2 is YYDKDF (reference sequence). V lost 0 bases and J lost 4; bases outside the gene matches: 4. This CDR3 contains 15 residues.

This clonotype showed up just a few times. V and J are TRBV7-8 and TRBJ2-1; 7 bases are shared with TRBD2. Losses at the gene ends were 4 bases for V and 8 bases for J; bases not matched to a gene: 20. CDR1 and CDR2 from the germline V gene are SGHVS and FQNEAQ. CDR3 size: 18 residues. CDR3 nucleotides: TGTGCCAGCAGCTCAGTTTCCCGCGGGAGTTGGGAGTTCCATGAGCAGTTCTTC. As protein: CASSSVSRGSWEFHEQFF.

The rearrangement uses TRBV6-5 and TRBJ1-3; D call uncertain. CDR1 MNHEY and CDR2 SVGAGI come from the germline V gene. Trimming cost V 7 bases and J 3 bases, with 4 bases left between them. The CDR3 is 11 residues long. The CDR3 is CASTYGNTIYF. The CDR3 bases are TGTGCCAGCACCTATGGAAACACCATATATTTT.

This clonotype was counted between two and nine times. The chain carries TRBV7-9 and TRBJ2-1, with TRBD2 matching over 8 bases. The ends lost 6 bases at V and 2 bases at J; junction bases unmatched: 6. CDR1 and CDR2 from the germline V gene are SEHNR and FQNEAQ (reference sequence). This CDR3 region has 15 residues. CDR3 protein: CASRETSGTYNEQFF. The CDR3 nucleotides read TGTGCCAGCAGAGAAACTAGCGGCACCTACAATGAGCAGTTCTTC.

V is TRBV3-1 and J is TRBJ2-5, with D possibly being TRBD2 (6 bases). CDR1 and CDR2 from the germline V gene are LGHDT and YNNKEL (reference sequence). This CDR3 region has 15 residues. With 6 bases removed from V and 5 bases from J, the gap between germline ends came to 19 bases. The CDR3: CASRSRRGFGETQYF. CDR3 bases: TGTGCCAGCAGGTCCCGACGGGGGTTCGGGGAGACCCAGTACTTC.

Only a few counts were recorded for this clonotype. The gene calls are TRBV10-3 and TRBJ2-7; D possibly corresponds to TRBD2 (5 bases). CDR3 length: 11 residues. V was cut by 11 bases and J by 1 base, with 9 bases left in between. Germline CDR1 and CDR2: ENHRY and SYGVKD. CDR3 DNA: TGTGCCGCCGGGATTTCCTACGAGCAGTACTTC. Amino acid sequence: CAAGISYEQYF.

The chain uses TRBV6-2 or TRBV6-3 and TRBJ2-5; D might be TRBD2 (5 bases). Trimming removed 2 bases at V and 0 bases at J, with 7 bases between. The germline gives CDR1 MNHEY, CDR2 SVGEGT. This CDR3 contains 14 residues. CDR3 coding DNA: TGTGCCAGCAGTTACGAGGGCTACCAAGAGACCCAGTACTTC. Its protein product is CASSYEGYQETQYF.

CDR3 sequence reads: CASSSDRREHGYTF. The CDR3 DNA follows: TGTGCCAGCAGCTCCGACCGCAGGGAACATGGCTACACCTTC. The rearrangement uses TRBV7-9 and TRBJ1-2, with D possibly being TRBD1 (5 bases). CDR3 length: 14 amino acids. Germline CDR1 reads SEHNR; CDR2 reads FQNEAQ (reference sequence). Deletions cut 4 bases from V and 6 bases from J, with 15 bases between.

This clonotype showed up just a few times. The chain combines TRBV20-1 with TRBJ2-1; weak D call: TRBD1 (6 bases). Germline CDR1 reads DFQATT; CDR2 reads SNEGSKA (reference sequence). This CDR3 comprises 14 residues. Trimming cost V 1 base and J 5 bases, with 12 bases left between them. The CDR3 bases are TGCAGTGCTAGAGTAGGGGGACACCACAATGAGCAGTTCTTC. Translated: CSARVGGHHNEQFF.

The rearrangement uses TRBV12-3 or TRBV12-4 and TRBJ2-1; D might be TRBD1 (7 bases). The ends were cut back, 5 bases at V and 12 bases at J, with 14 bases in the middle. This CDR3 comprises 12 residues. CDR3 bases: TGTGCCAGCAGTAACCCAGGGGGAGGGCAGTTCTTC. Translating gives CASSNPGGGQFF.